These 10 T cell receptor beta chains were all obtained from the same sample, sequenced in a study of early T cells in non-severe SARS-CoV-2 infection. Each CDR3 protein gets one entry after TCRdb re-called the 5' RACE reads with MiXCR. The sample carries about 36,000 distinct CDR3 sequences, over 8.5% recorded once. The sequenced material came from whole blood. Receptors originate from an adult who was a healthcare worker with PCR-confirmed SARS-CoV-2 infection or an uninfected control (not recorded which).

This clonotype turned up a few times. The rearrangement links TRBV5-5 to TRBJ2-3; D is undetermined. The CDR3 totals 15 residues. The germline CDR1 and CDR2 sequences are SGHKS and YYEKEE (reference sequence). Trimming shortened V by 4 bases and J by 8 bases, and 20 bases separated the two germline ends. In nucleotides, the CDR3 is TGTGCCAGCAGCATCGGACCCGTAGCCCTCGGTACGCAGTATTTT. Its translation is CASSIGPVALGTQYF.

The chain carries TRBV29-1 and TRBJ1-1; D unclear. Looked up from germline, CDR1 is SQVTM and CDR2 is ANQGSEA. V was cut by 6 bases and J by 4 bases, with 12 bases left in between. The CDR3 is 12 amino acids. The CDR3 spells CSVGREATEAFF. The CDR3 nucleotides are TGCAGCGTGGGTCGGGAGGCCACTGAAGCTTTCTTT.

This clonotype was counted many times. The CDR3 here is CASSYDGENQPQHF. The CDR3 DNA is TGTGCCAGCAGTTACGATGGAGAAAATCAGCCCCAGCATTTT. The chain couples TRBV6-2 or TRBV6-3 to TRBJ1-5; no clear D. CDR1 and CDR2 from the germline V gene are MNHEY and SVGEGT. The ends were cut back, 2 bases at V and 4 bases at J, with 9 bases in the middle. CDR3 length: 14 residues.

This clonotype has at least ten counts. The chain uses TRBV7-3 and TRBJ1-6, with 7 positions matching TRBD1. CDR1 and CDR2 from the germline V gene are SGHTA and FQGTGA. CDR3 size: 14 residues. V gave up 5 bases and J gave up 10 bases; unmatched junction bases: 8. CDR3 DNA: TGTGCCAGCAGCCTCACAGGGGTCGGGTCACCCCTCCACTTT. Amino acid sequence: CASSLTGVGSPLHF. The whole variable domain, remainder taken from reference TRBV7-3 and TRBJ1-6, is GAGVSQTPSNKVTEKGKYVELRCDPISGHTALYWYRQSLGQGPEFLIYFQGTGAADDSGLPNDRFFAVRPEGSVSTLKIQRTERGDSAVYLCASSLTGVGSPLHFGNGTRLTVT.

The V call is TRBV21-1, the J call TRBJ1-4. TRBV21-1 is classified as a pseudogene. The CDR3 extends over 9 amino acids. The CDR3 loop is CASSPRLFF. CDR3 nucleotide sequence: TGTGCCAGCAGTCCTCGACTGTTTTTT.

The rearrangement joins TRBV30 to TRBJ1-6, with TRBD1 matching over 7 bases. CDR3 size: 15 residues. CDR1 is GTSNPN, CDR2 SVGIG, per germline (reference sequence). V shed 3 bases, J shed 5 bases, and the junction held 7 bases outside the gene matches. CDR3 in DNA: TGTGCCTGGAGACCCCCGGGACAGAATAATTCACCCCTCCACTTT. Translation gives CAWRPPGQNNSPLHF.

This chain uses TRBV6-5 with TRBJ1-1, with a tentative D call TRBD1 (6 bases). The germline CDR1 and CDR2 sequences are MNHEY and SVGAGI. The CDR3 sequence is 14 residues long. V was clipped by 2 bases and J by 4 bases, with 11 bases between them. The CDR3 DNA is TGTGCCAGCAGTTACCACAGGGAGGGCACTGAAGCTTTCTTT. Protein: CASSYHREGTEAFF.

In this sample, this clonotype turned up many times. The chain employs TRBV9 and TRBJ2-7; tentative D call: TRBD2 (5 bases). Trimming took 1 base from V and 3 from J, leaving 11 bases between them. This CDR3 contains 14 residues. In germline, CDR1 is SGDLS, CDR2 YYNGEE. The CDR3 sequence: CASSVYEGDYEQYF. The CDR3 region has the DNA TGTGCCAGCAGCGTATATGAGGGAGACTACGAGCAGTACTTC.

The V gene is TRBV5-1, the J gene TRBJ2-2; D gene uncertain. CDR3 length: 14 amino acids. CDR1 is SGHRS, CDR2 YFSETQ, per germline. V lost 9 bases, J lost 5 bases, and 17 bases lay in between. As DNA, the CDR3 is TGCGCCACGGATCCGGGTCTAGGGACCGGGGAGCTGTTTTTT. Protein sequence: CATDPGLGTGELFF.

This clonotype was observed many times. V usage is TRBV3-1 and J usage is TRBJ2-1; 9 bases are shared with TRBD2. Germline CDR1 and CDR2: LGHDT and YNNKEL (reference sequence). J was trimmed by 7 bases and V by 0 bases; bases with no gene match: 10. The CDR3 length is 17 residues. The CDR3 here is CASSQDQGLAGKNEQFF. The CDR3 nucleotides read TGTGCCAGCAGCCAAGACCAGGGGCTAGCGGGGAAGAATGAGCAGTTCTTC.